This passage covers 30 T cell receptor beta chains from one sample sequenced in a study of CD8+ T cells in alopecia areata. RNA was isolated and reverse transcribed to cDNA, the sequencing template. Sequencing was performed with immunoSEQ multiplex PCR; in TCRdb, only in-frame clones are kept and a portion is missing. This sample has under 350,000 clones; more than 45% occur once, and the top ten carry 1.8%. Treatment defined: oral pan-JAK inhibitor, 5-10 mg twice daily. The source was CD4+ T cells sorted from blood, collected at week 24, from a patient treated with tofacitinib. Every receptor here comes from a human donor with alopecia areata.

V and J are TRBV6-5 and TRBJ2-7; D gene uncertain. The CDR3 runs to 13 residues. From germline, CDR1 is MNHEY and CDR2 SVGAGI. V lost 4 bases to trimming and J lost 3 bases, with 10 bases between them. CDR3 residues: CASSFDIRYEQYF. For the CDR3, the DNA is TGTGCCAGCAGTTTCGACATACGCTACGAGCAGTACTTC.

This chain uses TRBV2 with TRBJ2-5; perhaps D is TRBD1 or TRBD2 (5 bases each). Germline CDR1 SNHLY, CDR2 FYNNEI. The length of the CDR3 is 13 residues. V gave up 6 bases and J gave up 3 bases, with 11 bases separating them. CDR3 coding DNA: TGTGCCAGCAGGGCCGGGACGGAAGAGACCCAGTACTTC. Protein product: CASRAGTEETQYF.

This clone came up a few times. CDR3 DNA sequence: TGCAGCGTTGGAGGGGGGATTGGGGAGCCCCAGCATTTT. It is translated as CSVGGGIGEPQHF. This rearrangement joins TRBV29-1 to TRBJ1-5; D might be TRBD1 (6 bases). CDR3 size: 13 residues. V was shortened by 4 bases and J by 8 bases, with 15 bases between the two germline ends. CDR1 is SQVTM, CDR2 ANQGSEA, per germline.

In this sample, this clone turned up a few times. The chain's CDR3 is CSVRPRTGHFQETQYF. CDR3 bases: TGCAGCGTCCGACCTCGGACAGGGCATTTCCAAGAGACCCAGTACTTC. The chain uses TRBV29-1 and TRBJ2-5, with TRBD1 matching 8 bases. With V trimmed by 6 bases and J by 1 base, 13 bases remained unmatched. Germline V lookup: CDR1 SQVTM, CDR2 ANQGSEA. The CDR3 contains 16 residues.

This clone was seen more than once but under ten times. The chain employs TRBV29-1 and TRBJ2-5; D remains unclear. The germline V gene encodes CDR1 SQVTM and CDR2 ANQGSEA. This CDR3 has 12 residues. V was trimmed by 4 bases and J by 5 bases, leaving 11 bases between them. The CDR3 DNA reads TGCAGCGTTGGAGCTACCCGGGAGACCCAGTACTTC. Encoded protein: CSVGATRETQYF.

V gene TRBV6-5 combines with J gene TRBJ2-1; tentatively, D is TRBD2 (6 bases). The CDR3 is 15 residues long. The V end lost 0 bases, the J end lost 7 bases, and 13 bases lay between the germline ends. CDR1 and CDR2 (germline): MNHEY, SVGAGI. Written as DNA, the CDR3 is TGTGCCAGCAGTTACTCTGCGGGATCTGGGAATGAGCAGTTCTTC. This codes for CASSYSAGSGNEQFF.

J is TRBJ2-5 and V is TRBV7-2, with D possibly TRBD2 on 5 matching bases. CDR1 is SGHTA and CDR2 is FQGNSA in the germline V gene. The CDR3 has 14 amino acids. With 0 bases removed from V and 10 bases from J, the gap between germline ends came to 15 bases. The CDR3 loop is CASSLAGVGSNQYF. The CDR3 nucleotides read TGTGCCAGCAGCTTAGCGGGAGTGGGGTCCAACCAGTACTTC.

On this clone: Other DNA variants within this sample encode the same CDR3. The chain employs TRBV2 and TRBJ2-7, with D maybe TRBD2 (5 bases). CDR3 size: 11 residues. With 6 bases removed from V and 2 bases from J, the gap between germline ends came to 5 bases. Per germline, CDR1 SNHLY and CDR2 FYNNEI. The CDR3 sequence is CASRGAYEQYF. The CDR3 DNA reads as TGTGCCAGCAGGGGAGCCTACGAGCAGTACTTC.

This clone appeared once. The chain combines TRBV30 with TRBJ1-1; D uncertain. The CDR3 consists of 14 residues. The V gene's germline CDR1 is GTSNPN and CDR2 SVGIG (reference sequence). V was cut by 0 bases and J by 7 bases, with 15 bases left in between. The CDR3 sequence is CAWSVRQATGEAFF. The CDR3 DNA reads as TGTGCCTGGAGTGTAAGACAAGCGACGGGTGAAGCTTTCTTT.

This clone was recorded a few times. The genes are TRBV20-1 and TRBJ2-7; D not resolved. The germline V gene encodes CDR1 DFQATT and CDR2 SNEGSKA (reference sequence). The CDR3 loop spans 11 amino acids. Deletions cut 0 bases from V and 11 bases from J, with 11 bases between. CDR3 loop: CSARDSVRKYF. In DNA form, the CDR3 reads TGCAGTGCTAGAGATAGTGTTAGGAAGTACTTC.

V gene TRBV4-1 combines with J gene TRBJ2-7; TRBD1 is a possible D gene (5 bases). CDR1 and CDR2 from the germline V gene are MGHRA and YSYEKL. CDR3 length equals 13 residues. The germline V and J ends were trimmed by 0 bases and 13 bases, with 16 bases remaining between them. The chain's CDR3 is CASSQDSVQASYF. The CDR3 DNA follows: TGCGCCAGCAGCCAAGATTCCGTACAGGCCTCTTACTTC.

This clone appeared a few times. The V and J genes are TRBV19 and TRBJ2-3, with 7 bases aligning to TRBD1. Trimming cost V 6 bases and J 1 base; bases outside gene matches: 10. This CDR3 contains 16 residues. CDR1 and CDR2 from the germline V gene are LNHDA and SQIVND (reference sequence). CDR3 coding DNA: TGTGCCAGTAGCCCAGGCCGGGACAGAGGCACAGATACGCAGTATTTT. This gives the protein CASSPGRDRGTDTQYF. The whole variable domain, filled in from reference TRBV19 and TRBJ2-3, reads DGGITQSPKYLFRKEGQNVTLSCEQNLNHDAMYWYRQDPGQGLRLIYYSQIVNDFQKGDIAEGYSVSREKKESFPLTVTSAQKNPTAFYLCASSPGRDRGTDTQYFGPGTRLTVL.

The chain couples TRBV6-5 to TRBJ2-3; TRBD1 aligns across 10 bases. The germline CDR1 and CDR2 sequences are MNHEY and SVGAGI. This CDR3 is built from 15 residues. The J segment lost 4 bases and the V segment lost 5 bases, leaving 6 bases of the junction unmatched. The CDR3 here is CASSPLGQGPDTQYF. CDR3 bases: TGTGCCAGCAGTCCTCTGGGACAGGGGCCAGATACGCAGTATTTT.

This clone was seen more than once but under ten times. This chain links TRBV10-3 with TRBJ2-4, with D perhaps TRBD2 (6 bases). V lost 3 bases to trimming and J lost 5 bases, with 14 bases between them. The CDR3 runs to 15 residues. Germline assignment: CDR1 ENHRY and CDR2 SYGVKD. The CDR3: CAISDGSGTQNIQYF. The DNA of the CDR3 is TGTGCCATCAGTGACGGGTCCGGGACTCAAAACATTCAGTACTTC.

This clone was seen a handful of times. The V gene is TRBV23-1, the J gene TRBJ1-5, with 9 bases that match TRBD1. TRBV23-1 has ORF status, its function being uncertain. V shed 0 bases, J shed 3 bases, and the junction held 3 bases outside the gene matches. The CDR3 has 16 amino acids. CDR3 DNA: TGCGCCAGCAGTCAATCAGACAGGGGGTTCAATCAGCCCCAGCATTTT. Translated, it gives CASSQSDRGFNQPQHF.

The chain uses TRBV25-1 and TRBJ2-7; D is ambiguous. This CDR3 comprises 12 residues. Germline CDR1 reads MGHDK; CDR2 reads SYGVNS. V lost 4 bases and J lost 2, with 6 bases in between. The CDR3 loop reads CASSVGPYEQYF. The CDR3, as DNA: TGTGCCAGCAGTGTCGGTCCCTACGAGCAGTACTTC.

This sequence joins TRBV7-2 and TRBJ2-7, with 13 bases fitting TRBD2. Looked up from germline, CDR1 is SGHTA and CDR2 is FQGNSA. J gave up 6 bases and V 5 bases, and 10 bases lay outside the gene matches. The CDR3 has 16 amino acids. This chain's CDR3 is CASSPVGLAGAGEQYF. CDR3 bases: TGTGCCAGCAGCCCCGTAGGACTAGCGGGGGCAGGCGAGCAGTACTTC.

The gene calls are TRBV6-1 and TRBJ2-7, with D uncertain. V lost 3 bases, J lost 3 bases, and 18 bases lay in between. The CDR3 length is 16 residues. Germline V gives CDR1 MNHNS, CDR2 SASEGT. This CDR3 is CASSDELRRHDYEQYF. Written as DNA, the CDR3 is TGTGCCAGCAGTGATGAACTGAGGAGACACGACTACGAGCAGTACTTC.

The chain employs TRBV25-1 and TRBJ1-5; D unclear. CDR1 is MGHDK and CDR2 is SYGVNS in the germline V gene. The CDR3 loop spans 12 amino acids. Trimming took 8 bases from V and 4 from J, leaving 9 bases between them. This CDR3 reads CASGLGNQPQHF. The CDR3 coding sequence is TGTGCCAGCGGACTGGGGAATCAGCCCCAGCATTTT.

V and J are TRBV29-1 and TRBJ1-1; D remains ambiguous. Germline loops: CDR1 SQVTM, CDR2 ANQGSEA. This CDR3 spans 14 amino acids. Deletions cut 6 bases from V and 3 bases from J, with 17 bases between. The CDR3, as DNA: TGCAGCGTCCACTTCCGGCAGGCCCACACTGAAGCTTTCTTT. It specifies CSVHFRQAHTEAFF.

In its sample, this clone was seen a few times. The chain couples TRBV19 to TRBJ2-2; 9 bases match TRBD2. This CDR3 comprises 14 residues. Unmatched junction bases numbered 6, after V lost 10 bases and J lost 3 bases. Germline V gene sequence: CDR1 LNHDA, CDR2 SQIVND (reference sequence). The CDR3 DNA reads TGTGCCACCCGGACTAGCGCCGACACCGGGGAGCTGTTTTTT. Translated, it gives CATRTSADTGELFF. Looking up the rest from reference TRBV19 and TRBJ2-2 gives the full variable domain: DGGITQSPKYLFRKEGQNVTLSCEQNLNHDAMYWYRQDPGQGLRLIYYSQIVNDFQKGDIAEGYSVSREKKESFPLTVTSAQKNPTAFYLCATRTSADTGELFFGEGSRLTVL.

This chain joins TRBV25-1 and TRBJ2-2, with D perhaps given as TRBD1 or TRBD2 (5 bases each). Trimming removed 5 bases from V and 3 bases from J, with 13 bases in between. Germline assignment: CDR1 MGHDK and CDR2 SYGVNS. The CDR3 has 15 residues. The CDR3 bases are TGTGCCAGCAGTCTTTTGGGGGTGGACACCGGGGAGCTGTTTTTT. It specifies CASSLLGVDTGELFF.

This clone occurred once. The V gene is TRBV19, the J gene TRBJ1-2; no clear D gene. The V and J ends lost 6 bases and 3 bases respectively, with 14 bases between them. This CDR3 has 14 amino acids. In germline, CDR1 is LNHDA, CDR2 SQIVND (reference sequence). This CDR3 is CASSPGGRYYGYTF. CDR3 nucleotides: TGTGCCAGTAGCCCAGGTGGAAGGTACTATGGCTACACCTTC.

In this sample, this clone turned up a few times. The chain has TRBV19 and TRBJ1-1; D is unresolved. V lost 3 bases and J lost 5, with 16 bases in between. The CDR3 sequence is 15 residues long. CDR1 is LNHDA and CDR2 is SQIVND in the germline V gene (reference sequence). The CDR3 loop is CASSMFGRGGTEAFF. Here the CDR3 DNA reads TGTGCCAGTAGTATGTTTGGGCGCGGAGGAACTGAAGCTTTCTTT.

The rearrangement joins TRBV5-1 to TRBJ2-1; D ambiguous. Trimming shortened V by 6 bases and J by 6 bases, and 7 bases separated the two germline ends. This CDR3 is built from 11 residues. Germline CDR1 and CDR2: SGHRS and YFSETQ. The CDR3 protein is CASKKVNEQFF. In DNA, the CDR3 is TGCGCCAGCAAGAAAGTCAATGAGCAGTTCTTC.

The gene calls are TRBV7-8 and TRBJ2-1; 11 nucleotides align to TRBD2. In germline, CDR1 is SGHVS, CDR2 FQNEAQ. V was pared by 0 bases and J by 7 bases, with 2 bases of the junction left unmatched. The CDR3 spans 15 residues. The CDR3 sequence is CASSLASGGANEQFF. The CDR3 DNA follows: TGTGCCAGCAGCTTAGCTAGCGGGGGGGCGAATGAGCAGTTCTTC. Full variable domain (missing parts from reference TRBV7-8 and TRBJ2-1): GAGVSQSPRYKVAKRGQDVALRCDPISGHVSLFWYQQALGQGPEFLTYFQNEAQLDKSGLPSDRFFAERPEGSVSTLKIQRTQQEDSAVYLCASSLASGGANEQFFGPGTRLTVL.

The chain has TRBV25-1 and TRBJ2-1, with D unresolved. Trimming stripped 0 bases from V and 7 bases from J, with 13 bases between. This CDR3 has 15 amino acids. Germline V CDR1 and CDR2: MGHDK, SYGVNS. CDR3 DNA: TGTGCCAGCAGTGAATATAATCCTAGTGAGAATGAGCAGTTCTTC. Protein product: CASSEYNPSENEQFF.

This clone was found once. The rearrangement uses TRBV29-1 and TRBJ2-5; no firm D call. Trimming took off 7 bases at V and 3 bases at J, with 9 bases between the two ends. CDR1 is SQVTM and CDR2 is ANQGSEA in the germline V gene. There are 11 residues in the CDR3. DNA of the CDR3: TGCAGCGGTGGAGTCGAAGAGACCCAGTACTTC. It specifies CSGGVEETQYF.

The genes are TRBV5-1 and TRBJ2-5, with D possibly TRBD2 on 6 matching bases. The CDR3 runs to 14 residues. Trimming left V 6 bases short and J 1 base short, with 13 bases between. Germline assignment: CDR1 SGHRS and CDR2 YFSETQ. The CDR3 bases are TGCGCCAGCAAGGGCGGGGATCGCCAAGAGACCCAGTACTTC. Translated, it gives CASKGGDRQETQYF. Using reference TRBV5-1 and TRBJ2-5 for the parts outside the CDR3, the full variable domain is KAGVTQTPRYLIKTRGQQVTLSCSPISGHRSVSWYQQTPGQGLQFLFEYFSETQRNKGNFPGRFSGRQFSNSRSEMNVSTLELGDSALYLCASKGGDRQETQYFGPGTRLLVL.

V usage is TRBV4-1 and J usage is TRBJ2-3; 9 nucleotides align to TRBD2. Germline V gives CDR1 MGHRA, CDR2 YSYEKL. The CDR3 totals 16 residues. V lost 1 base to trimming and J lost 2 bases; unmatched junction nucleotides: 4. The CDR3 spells CASSQAERGATDTQYF. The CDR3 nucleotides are TGCGCCAGCAGCCAAGCGGAGCGGGGGGCCACAGATACGCAGTATTTT.